The 21 T cell receptor beta chains below were found in one sample sequenced in a study of CXCR4 blockade with PD-1 therapy in pancreatic cancer. The method was immunoSEQ multiplex PCR; TCRdb's version includes in-frame clones alone and lacks a portion of them. In the table there are about 8,100 clones, about 60% of which are singletons. Sequenced: tumor tissue. These receptors were taken from a human donor with pancreatic ductal adenocarcinoma.

About this clone: At one end, the junction sequence differs from germline, possibly due to a read error. The chain couples TRBV18 to TRBJ1-3; D perhaps matches TRBD1 (5 bases). CDR3 length equals 19 residues. CDR1 KGHSH and CDR2 LQKENI come from the germline V gene. In DNA, the CDR3 is TGTGCCAGCTCACCATACCCCCCCCCGGGGACTAACTCTGAAAACACCATATATTTT. The encoded protein is CASSPYPPPGTNSENTIYF.

This sequence joins TRBV29-1 and TRBJ2-7, with TRBD1 matching over 10 bases. The CDR3 runs 12 residues. CDR1 is SQVTM and CDR2 is ANQGSEA in the germline V gene. V lost 4 bases to trimming and J lost 7 bases; unmatched junction nucleotides: 4. The CDR3 bases are TGCAGCGTTGTGGGACAGGGGTGGGAGCAGTACTTC. This codes for CSVVGQGWEQYF.

The chain has TRBV2 and TRBJ2-2, with D possibly matching TRBD2 (5 bases). The germline V gene has CDR1 SNHLY and CDR2 FYNNEI. V gave up 6 bases and J gave up 4 bases, with 12 bases separating them. The CDR3 loop spans 14 amino acids. The CDR3 bases are TGTGCCAGCAGCGCGTCTACTAGCACCGGGGAGCTGTTTTTT. Encoded protein: CASSASTSTGELFF.

The J gene is TRBJ2-5, the V gene TRBV11-3; D possibly corresponds to TRBD2 (7 bases). V was pared by 5 bases and J by 2 bases, with 15 bases between. Germline CDR1 and CDR2: SGHNT and YENEEA. CDR3 length equals 15 residues. DNA for the CDR3: TGTGCCAGCAGCCAACAGGGAGGGGGTCAAGAGACCCAGTACTTC. Its translation is CASSQQGGGQETQYF.

V usage is TRBV11-3 and J usage is TRBJ2-5, with 11 bases identical to TRBD2. The germline V gene has CDR1 SGHNT and CDR2 YENEEA. V lost 5 bases and J lost 3; bases outside the gene matches: 2. The CDR3 loop spans 14 amino acids. The CDR3 coding sequence is TGTGCCAGCAGCGAGGGACTAGCGGAAGAGACCCAGTACTTC. This gives the protein CASSEGLAEETQYF.

The V call is TRBV25-1, the J call TRBJ2-1; D may correspond to TRBD1 or TRBD2 (5 bases each). The CDR3 loop spans 14 amino acids. Germline CDR1 MGHDK, CDR2 SYGVNS. Trimming cost V 1 base and J 5 bases, with 9 bases left between them. CDR3: CASSELGTDNEQFF. The CDR3 DNA reads as TGTGCCAGCAGTGAATTAGGGACGGACAATGAGCAGTTCTTC.

V is TRBV5-1 and J is TRBJ2-3; 7 bases align to TRBD2. J was trimmed by 2 bases and V by 9 bases; bases with no gene match: 9. The CDR3 is 14 amino acids. CDR1 and CDR2 (germline): SGHRS, YFSETQ. The CDR3 nucleotides read TGCGCCACCAGAGCCGGGAGGCTCACAGATACGCAGTATTTT. Translation: CATRAGRLTDTQYF.

About this clone: One end of the junction is discordant with germline, which a read error may explain. This sequence joins TRBV15 and TRBJ1-6; 9 bases are a match to TRBD1. Germline lookup yields CDR1 LNHNV and CDR2 YYDKDF (reference sequence). This CDR3 region has 16 residues. This CDR3 is CAISRDGGQGRPHLHF. CDR3 bases: TGTGCCATCAGCAGAGATGGGGGACAGGGTAGACCTCACCTCCACTTT.

The genes are TRBV8-2 and TRBJ1-1; no check of the table's D call, TRBD1, against the DNA was made. TRBV8-2 is an annotated pseudogene. This CDR3 has 16 amino acids. CDR3 in DNA: TGTGCCAGCAGTTTACAGAGGACAGTTTCATACACTGAAGCTTTCTTT. This translates into CASSLQRTVSYTEAFF.

The rearrangement links TRBV19 to TRBJ2-2, with D perhaps TRBD2 (5 bases). Germline values: CDR1 LNHDA, CDR2 SQIVND (reference sequence). The CDR3 contains 14 residues. The ends were cut back, 5 bases at V and 6 bases at J, with 13 bases in the middle. CDR3 sequence: CASSWRASAGELFF. The CDR3 DNA reads TGTGCCAGTAGTTGGCGGGCGTCTGCCGGGGAGCTGTTTTTT. Filled out from reference TRBV19 and TRBJ2-2, the complete variable domain reads DGGITQSPKYLFRKEGQNVTLSCEQNLNHDAMYWYRQDPGQGLRLIYYSQIVNDFQKGDIAEGYSVSREKKESFPLTVTSAQKNPTAFYLCASSWRASAGELFFGEGSRLTVL.

This clone has a handful of counts. This chain uses TRBV14 with TRBJ1-1; 8 nucleotides agree with TRBD1. The CDR3 consists of 14 residues. CDR1 SGHDN and CDR2 FVKESK come from the germline V gene. The junction had 4 bases not matched to a gene; V was cut back by 2 bases and J by 5 bases. The CDR3 coding sequence is TGTGCCAGCAGCCAATCCAGGGGGCGAACTGAAGCTTTCTTT. Translated: CASSQSRGRTEAFF.

This chain uses TRBV28 with TRBJ2-7; D is uncertain. Trimming left V 2 bases short and J 7 bases short, with 9 bases between. Per germline, CDR1 MDHEN and CDR2 SYDVKM. CDR3 length: 12 residues. In DNA form, the CDR3 reads TGTGCCAGCAGTTTAGGGCGGCGGGAGCAGTACTTC. This translates into CASSLGRREQYF.

The gene calls are TRBV14 and TRBJ2-3; tentatively, D is TRBD1 (6 bases). CDR3 length equals 13 residues. Trimming shortened V by 3 bases and J by 4 bases, and 8 bases separated the two germline ends. Germline V gene sequence: CDR1 SGHDN, CDR2 FVKESK. In nucleotides, the CDR3 is TGTGCCAGCAGCCACCGACAGGCAGATACGCAGTATTTT. It is translated as CASSHRQADTQYF.

This chain uses TRBV18 with TRBJ2-1; 7 bases align to TRBD2. CDR3 length: 14 amino acids. V dropped 4 bases and J dropped 8; count of bases not matched to a gene: 8. Looked up from germline, CDR1 is KGHSH and CDR2 is LQKENI. The CDR3 spells CASSRGLEVYEQFF. The CDR3 coding sequence is TGTGCCAGCTCACGAGGACTAGAGGTTTATGAGCAGTTCTTC.

The chain combines TRBV9 with TRBJ2-1, with 8 positions matching TRBD1. V shed 4 bases and J 9 bases; nucleotides not matched to a gene: 6. The CDR3 loop spans 13 amino acids. Germline V gene data show CDR1 as SGDLS and CDR2 as YYNGEE. CDR3 in DNA: TGTGCCAGCAGCCCAGGGACAGGCAGTGAGCAGTTCTTC. Its translation is CASSPGTGSEQFF.

This rearrangement joins TRBV6-7 to TRBJ2-1; 7 bases map to TRBD2. TRBV6-7 is an open reading frame whose function is uncertain. Germline trimming cut 5 bases from V and 7 bases from J; bases unmatched to any gene: 8. The CDR3 has 14 amino acids. CDR3 amino acids: CASSALAENNEQFF. CDR3 coding DNA: TGTGCCAGCAGTGCGCTAGCGGAAAATAATGAGCAGTTCTTC.

In its sample, this clone is medium-sized. The chain joins TRBV11-3 to TRBJ1-6; D remains ambiguous. Trimming stripped 0 bases from V and 6 bases from J, with 6 bases between. The CDR3 extends over 14 amino acids. Germline assignment: CDR1 SGHNT and CDR2 YENEEA. CDR3 DNA sequence: TGTGCCAGCAGCTTAGACGGTTTTAATTCACCCCTCCACTTT. Translated: CASSLDGFNSPLHF.

This clone appeared a few times. The chain uses TRBV9 and TRBJ2-7; D remains unclear. Germline CDR1 and CDR2: SGDLS and YYNGEE. CDR3 length: 12 amino acids. Trimming took off 4 bases at V and 6 bases at J, with 11 bases between the two ends. CDR3 amino acids: CASSFSPCEQYF. The CDR3, as DNA: TGTGCCAGCAGCTTTTCCCCCTGCGAGCAGTACTTC.

By share, this clone counts as large. The gene calls are TRBV11-3 and TRBJ2-7, with TRBD1 matching 7 bases. The V and J ends lost 5 bases and 4 bases, in that order; junction bases with no gene match: 11. Germline CDR1 is SGHNT and CDR2 is YENEEA. The CDR3 sequence is 15 residues long. The CDR3 DNA reads TGTGCCAGCAGCCCGGTCGCCAGGGGGAAGTACGAGCAGTACTTC. Translation: CASSPVARGKYEQYF.

This clone has a handful of counts. The chain is built from TRBV11-3 and TRBJ1-1, with D possibly being TRBD1 (6 bases). Germline V gives CDR1 SGHNT, CDR2 YENEEA. V was cut by 2 bases and J by 1 base, with 8 bases left in between. This CDR3 has 14 amino acids. DNA of the CDR3: TGTGCCAGCAGCTTACGGACAGAGAACACTGAAGCTTTCTTT. It codes for CASSLRTENTEAFF.

This rearrangement joins TRBV9 to TRBJ2-3; D is possibly TRBD1 or TRBD2 (5 bases each). This CDR3 comprises 13 residues. Trimming took off 4 bases at V and 6 bases at J, with 12 bases between the two ends. Germline assignment: CDR1 SGDLS and CDR2 YYNGEE. As DNA, the CDR3 is TGTGCCAGCAGCATACTGGGGGAGGATACGCAGTATTTT. Translated: CASSILGEDTQYF.